The sequence of this TCR beta chain was determined in a study of blood T cell repertoires in COVID-19. V lost 7 bases, J lost 9 bases, and 22 bases lay in between. Per the germline V gene, CDR1 is SGHRS and CDR2 is YFSETQ. The CDR3 is 14 residues long. Assay: immunoSEQ multiplex PCR; the TCRdb copy retains only in-frame clones and omits some. The profile shows some 320,000 clones, roughly 90% of them singletons. The specimen sequenced was PBMCs or T cells enriched from blood (not recorded which). The clonotype originates from a man aged 55 to 70 who had recovered from COVID-19. The chain is built from TRBV5-1 and TRBJ2-5; a weak D match, TRBD2 (6 bases). CDR3 DNA: TGCGCCAGCGCGCCCCCAACAGGCATAGCGGCCCAGTACTTC. Residues: CASAPPTGIAAQYF.